This passage covers 16 T cell receptor beta chains from one sample sequenced in a study of blood T cell repertoires in COVID-19. Here immunoSEQ multiplex PCR was the method, and the copy in TCRdb shows in-frame clones only, minus some. The sample carries a few hundred thousand clones, 88% recorded once. Input material: peripheral blood. All receptors derive from a man between 65 and 85 years old with acute or convalescent COVID-19.

This chain uses TRBV9 with TRBJ2-1; 9 bases are shared with TRBD2. Germline CDR1 is SGDLS and CDR2 is YYNGEE. Unmatched junction bases numbered 9, after V lost 2 bases and J lost 9 bases. The CDR3 has 15 residues. The CDR3 sequence: CASSVRAGGPREQFF. CDR3 bases: TGTGCCAGCAGCGTTAGGGCGGGAGGGCCACGTGAGCAGTTCTTC.

The chain employs TRBV19 and TRBJ2-1; the match to TRBD1 covers 8 bases. J lost 1 base, V lost 5 bases, and 7 bases had no gene match. CDR1 is LNHDA, CDR2 SQIVND, per germline (reference sequence). The CDR3 runs 16 residues. Here the CDR3 DNA reads TGTGCCAGTAGTCCTCAGGGGGCGCTGTCCTACAATGAGCAGTTCTTC. As protein: CASSPQGALSYNEQFF.

The V and J genes are TRBV3-1 (or the pseudogene TRBV3-2) and TRBJ1-4; D is unclear. Germline V gene sequence: CDR1 LGHDT, CDR2 YNNKEL (reference sequence). The CDR3 length is 15 residues. V lost 4 bases and J lost 0, with 9 bases in between. The CDR3 sequence: CASSRDRTTNEKLFF. Written as DNA, the CDR3 is TGTGCCAGCAGCCGAGACCGTACAACTAATGAAAAACTGTTTTTT.

This chain uses TRBV9 with TRBJ2-5; 9 nucleotides align to TRBD1. The germline V gene has CDR1 SGDLS and CDR2 YYNGEE. The CDR3 runs 15 residues. With 3 bases clipped from V and 2 bases from J, the junction kept 5 bases outside the gene matches. The CDR3, as DNA: TGTGCCAGCAGCGAGAGGGACAGGGAGCAAGAGACCCAGTACTTC. It translates to CASSERDREQETQYF.

The V call is TRBV28, the J call TRBJ1-2; perhaps TRBD1 as D (6 bases). Trimming took 6 bases from V and 3 from J, leaving 11 bases between them. The germline gives CDR1 MDHEN, CDR2 SYDVKM. The CDR3 consists of 13 residues. The CDR3 is CASSPQGYYGYTF. The CDR3, as DNA: TGTGCCAGCAGCCCGCAGGGGTACTATGGCTACACCTTC.

This clone occurred once. Here the CDR3 reads CASSLQDRTFPLHF. The CDR3, as DNA: TGCGCCAGCAGCCTCCAGGACAGAACCTTCCCCCTCCACTTT. The V call is TRBV5-1, the J call TRBJ1-6, with D possibly being TRBD1 (6 bases). V was pared by 4 bases and J by 13 bases, with 18 bases between. The CDR3 consists of 14 residues. Germline CDR1 reads SGHRS; CDR2 reads YFSETQ.

The chain employs TRBV9 and TRBJ2-7; 9 nucleotides align to TRBD1. Trimming at V came to 0 bases and at J to 3 bases, leaving 13 bases not matched to a gene. In germline, CDR1 is SGDLS, CDR2 YYNGEE. The CDR3 is 18 residues long. The CDR3 reads CASSVVHRGRDQLYEQYF. In nucleotides, the CDR3 is TGTGCCAGCAGCGTAGTGCACAGGGGGCGCGATCAACTCTACGAGCAGTACTTC.

This chain joins TRBV12-5 and TRBJ2-5, with 10 bases that match TRBD1. J was trimmed by 5 bases and V by 6 bases; bases with no gene match: 3. In germline, CDR1 is LGHNT, CDR2 FRNRAP. The CDR3 is made up of 13 amino acids. The DNA for the CDR3 is TGTGCTAGTGGGATGGGACAGGGGGAGACCCAGTACTTC. This codes for CASGMGQGETQYF.

This sequence joins TRBV21-1 and TRBJ1-4. TRBV21-1 is given as a pseudogene. The CDR3 has 12 amino acids. The CDR3 spells CASPDGGKEMFF. The CDR3 DNA reads as TGTGCCAGCCCGGACGGGGGTAAGGAGATGTTTTTT.

On this clone: The same CDR3 arises from other DNA sequences in this sample as well. The chain carries TRBV10-3 and TRBJ1-5, with D maybe TRBD1 (5 bases). The CDR3 is 14 amino acids. Germline CDR1 ENHRY, CDR2 SYGVKD. Trimming took off 3 bases at V and 0 bases at J, with 6 bases between the two ends. The CDR3 DNA sequence: TGTGCCATCAGTGATAGGGGTAGCAATCAGCCCCAGCATTTT. Its translation is CAISDRGSNQPQHF.

The chain is built from TRBV7-2 and TRBJ2-5; TRBD1 agrees at 9 bases. Germline V gives CDR1 SGHTA, CDR2 FQGNSA. This CDR3 has 15 residues. With 5 bases clipped from V and 4 bases from J, the junction kept 8 bases outside the gene matches. The DNA of the CDR3 is TGTGCCAGCAGCCCCGGGGGGACAGGGAGAGAGACCCAGTACTTC. This encodes CASSPGGTGRETQYF.

J is TRBJ1-5 and V is TRBV2; D is undetermined. The CDR3 has 17 residues. Trimming cost V 5 bases and J 0 bases, with 17 bases left between them. Germline V gene lookup returns CDR1 SNHLY and CDR2 FYNNEI. The CDR3 DNA reads TGTGCCAGCAGTTATCGTGGACGGGGAGATAGCAATCAGCCCCAGCATTTT. It is translated as CASSYRGRGDSNQPQHF.

V is TRBV25-1 and J is TRBJ2-1, with 7 positions matching TRBD2. The CDR3 totals 16 residues. Trimming at V came to 1 base and at J to 1 base, leaving 4 bases not matched to a gene. The V gene's germline CDR1 is MGHDK and CDR2 SYGVNS. CDR3 in DNA: TGTGCCAGCAGTGAATTTCCTAGCGGATCCTACAATGAGCAGTTCTTC. This translates into CASSEFPSGSYNEQFF.

V is TRBV5-6 and J is TRBJ2-7; no firm D call. The CDR3 is 12 residues long. Germline CDR1 SGHDT, CDR2 YYEEEE. V shed 0 bases and J shed 2 bases, with 3 bases lying between them. In nucleotides, the CDR3 is TGTGCCAGCAGCTTGGCCACCTACGAGCAGTACTTC. This translates into CASSLATYEQYF.

The rearrangement joins TRBV9 to TRBJ2-5, with D perhaps matching TRBD1 (5 bases). The CDR3 loop spans 13 amino acids. V lost 3 bases and J 5 bases, leaving 11 bases between the germline ends. Germline V lookup: CDR1 SGDLS, CDR2 YYNGEE. This CDR3 is CASSGSGWETQYF. CDR3 DNA: TGTGCCAGCAGCGGGTCAGGGTGGGAGACCCAGTACTTC.

This chain connects TRBV5-1 to TRBJ2-1; TRBD2 agrees at 10 bases. The CDR3 covers 15 residues. Trimming removed 4 bases from V and 7 bases from J; junction bases left unmatched: 8. Germline V gene lookup returns CDR1 SGHRS and CDR2 YFSETQ. CDR3 coding DNA: TGCGCCAGCAGCGCTCTAGCGGGAGTCCAAAATGAGCAGTTCTTC. This sequence encodes CASSALAGVQNEQFF.